This T cell receptor (beta chain) was captured by sequencing in a study of control samples from healthy donors and cancer patients. V was clipped by 5 bases and J by 3 bases; unmatched bases: 6. The CDR3 extends over 14 amino acids. Per the germline V gene, CDR1 is SNHLY and CDR2 is FYNNEI. Libraries were prepared by immunoSEQ multiplex PCR; TCRdb keeps only in-frame clonotypes and omits some of them. Here the sample spans approximately 100,000 clones, about nine tenths being singletons. The chain joins TRBV2 to TRBJ1-2; 7 bases agree with TRBD1. The TCR was taken from a woman younger than 30 in good health. The sample taken for sequencing was blood. CDR3 in amino acids: CASSRQGTDYGYTF. Written as DNA, the CDR3 is TGTGCCAGCAGTAGACAGGGCACGGACTATGGCTACACCTTC.